One sample yielded the 17 T cell receptor beta chains listed below, sequenced in a study of tumor and adjacent non-tumor tissue in lung cancer. No cell sorting was done before RNA was extracted from the tissue. Distant lung tissue was collected more than 3 cm away from the tumor edge. Three rounds of nested PCR, following a modified ARM-PCR protocol, produced the TCRbeta library. Each CDR3 protein is one row after TCRdb ran MiXCR on the multiplex PCR reads. Of approximately 120,000 distinct CDR3 sequences in the sample, 50% to 70% were seen once. The specimen was distant non-tumor lung tissue. The receptors here all came from a man aged 60 to 75 with non-small cell lung cancer.

The chain uses TRBV11-1 and TRBJ1-1; D uncertain. CDR1 is SGHAT and CDR2 is FQDESV in the germline V gene (reference sequence). The CDR3 extends over 13 amino acids. Trimming took off 3 bases at V and 6 bases at J, with 11 bases between the two ends. The CDR3 coding sequence is TGTGCCAGCAGCTTGCCACTAAGGGCTGAAGCTTTCTTT. It is translated as CASSLPLRAEAFF.

Worth noting for this clonotype: The junction shows a germline mismatch at one end, possibly a read error. The chain couples TRBV6-1 to TRBJ2-7, with 7 bases lining up with TRBD2. The CDR3 is 13 amino acids. The germline V gene has CDR1 MNHNS and CDR2 SASEGT. In nucleotides, the CDR3 is TGTGCCAGCAGTGAGGCGGGAGAGGGTGAGCTGTACTTC. It specifies CASSEAGEGELYF.

The sample holds many counts of this clonotype. V and J are TRBV6-1 and TRBJ2-7; D may be TRBD1 (5 bases). There are 14 residues in the CDR3. Germline CDR1 and CDR2: MNHNS and SASEGT. Trimming took 6 bases from V and 3 from J, leaving 15 bases between them. This CDR3 is CASRPRKGDYEQYF. CDR3 bases: TGTGCCAGCAGACCAAGGAAAGGGGACTACGAGCAGTACTTC.

Regarding this clonotype: One end of the junction is discordant with germline, which a read error may explain. The chain employs TRBV12-3 or TRBV12-4 and TRBJ2-1; 9 bases match TRBD1. The CDR3 has 15 residues. The CDR3: CASSEQGAGYNEQLF. The CDR3, as DNA: TGTGCCAGCAGTGAACAGGGGGCTGGGTACAATGAGCAGCTCTTC.

Worth noting for this clonotype: It may be a read error: a sequence one base away is much more abundant. This chain uses TRBV28 with TRBJ2-7; TRBD1 aligns across 9 bases. The CDR3 has 15 residues. CDR1 and CDR2 (germline): MDHEN, SYDVKM. Trimming at V came to 5 bases and at J to 5 bases, leaving 10 bases not matched to a gene. CDR3 loop: CASSRGGQGNHEQYF. The DNA for the CDR3 is TGTGCCAGCAGTCGGGGAGGACAGGGGAACCACGAGCAGTACTTC.

The chain employs TRBV6-1 and TRBJ1-6; D is ambiguous. This CDR3 has 17 residues. Trimming removed 5 bases at V and 5 bases at J, with 19 bases between. CDR1 is MNHNS, CDR2 SASEGT, per germline. The CDR3 region has the DNA TGTGCCAGCAGTAAGGCTCTCGGACCAGCCAATAATTCACCCCTCCACTTT. Protein product: CASSKALGPANNSPLHF.

Regarding this clonotype: At one boundary the junction diverges from the germline segment, which might be a read error. The V gene is TRBV6-1, the J gene TRBJ2-1, with D possibly TRBD2 on 5 matching bases. CDR1 and CDR2 from the germline V gene are MNHNS and SASEGT. The CDR3 runs to 17 residues. The CDR3 sequence: CASIERPAGLLYNEQFF. CDR3 nucleotides: TGTGCCAGCATTGAAAGGCCAGCCGGACTTCTCTATAATGAGCAGTTCTTC.

V and J are TRBV18 and TRBJ2-1; possible D gene TRBD1, 6 bases. V was pared by 3 bases and J by 3 bases, with 15 bases between. The CDR3 contains 16 residues. The germline V gene encodes CDR1 KGHSH and CDR2 LQKENI. CDR3 in amino acids: CASSPPNRASYNEQFF. Written as DNA, the CDR3 is TGTGCCAGCTCACCGCCGAACAGGGCTAGCTACAATGAGCAGTTCTTC.

This chain connects TRBV6-5 to TRBJ2-1, with 11 bases lining up with TRBD2. CDR1 MNHEY and CDR2 SVGAGI come from the germline V gene. Trimming cost V 6 bases and J 5 bases; bases outside gene matches: 9. The CDR3 has 16 residues. The CDR3: CASRAAGTSGNNEQFF. CDR3 nucleotide sequence: TGTGCCAGCAGGGCCGCCGGGACTAGCGGAAACAATGAGCAGTTCTTC.

Of note for this clonotype: A much larger clonotype is one base distant, so this may be a read error. Here the CDR3 DNA reads TGTGTCAGCAGGGGGACAGGGAAGAATGAAAAACTGTTTTTT. It codes for CVSRGTGKNEKLFF. The J gene is TRBJ1-4, the V gene TRBV6-5, with 9 nucleotides matching TRBD1. The CDR3 runs to 14 residues. Germline V lookup: CDR1 MNHEY, CDR2 SVGAGI.

Points on this clonotype: The germline gene is not matched at one end of the junction; a read error may be the cause. V usage is TRBV4-1 and J usage is TRBJ1-2, with unresolved D. CDR3 length equals 14 residues. Germline assignment: CDR1 MGHRA and CDR2 YSYEKL. In DNA form, the CDR3 reads TGCACCAGCAGCCAAGCTGGAGGCCCCTATGGCTACACCTTC. Translation: CTSSQAGGPYGYTF.

This clonotype was recorded at least ten times. V usage is TRBV6-1 and J usage is TRBJ1-2; TRBD1 agrees at 11 bases. There are 15 residues in the CDR3. J was trimmed by 6 bases and V by 5 bases; bases with no gene match: 8. CDR1 is MNHNS, CDR2 SASEGT, per germline. The CDR3: CASSPRTGGGNGYTF. For the CDR3, the DNA is TGTGCCAGCAGTCCTAGGACAGGGGGCGGTAATGGCTACACCTTC.

The rearrangement links TRBV29-1 to TRBJ2-7, with D tentatively TRBD2 (6 bases). Between the trimmed V and J ends, which lost 1 base and 3 bases, there was a span of 13 bases. This CDR3 is 14 amino acids long. The germline V gene has CDR1 SQVTM and CDR2 ANQGSEA. CDR3 region: CSVEVGRGVYEQYF. In nucleotides, the CDR3 is TGCAGCGTTGAAGTTGGGCGCGGGGTCTACGAGCAGTACTTC.

As for this clonotype: At one end the junction does not follow the germline gene, possibly because of a read error. The V and J genes are TRBV14 and TRBJ1-1; tentative D call: TRBD1 (6 bases). Germline assignment: CDR1 SGHDN and CDR2 FVKESK. This CDR3 is 16 amino acids long. Written as DNA, the CDR3 is TGTGCCAGCGAATCAACAGCCGAGGGGGGGAGCACTGAAACTTTCTTC. It yields the protein CASESTAEGGSTETFF.

This chain connects TRBV9 to TRBJ2-5, with D possibly matching TRBD2 (6 bases). V was shortened by 4 bases and J by 2 bases, with 15 bases between the two germline ends. The CDR3 is made up of 15 amino acids. CDR1 is SGDLS and CDR2 is YYNGEE in the germline V gene. For the CDR3, the DNA is TGTGCCAGCAGCTTCGGATCTAGCGTACAAGAGACCCAGTACTTC. Translation: CASSFGSSVQETQYF. The full variable domain, completed using reference TRBV9 and TRBJ2-5, is DSGVTQTPKHLITATGQRVTLRCSPRSGDLSVYWYQQSLDQGLQFLIQYYNGEERAKGNILERFSAQQFPDLHSELNLSSLELGDSALYFCASSFGSSVQETQYFGPGTRLLVL.

Worth noting for this clonotype: A much larger clone differs by one base, so this may be a read error. This chain connects TRBV4-2 to TRBJ2-3, with D tentatively TRBD1 (5 bases). Trimming took 7 bases from V and 0 from J, leaving 20 bases between them. The CDR3 is 17 residues long. Germline V CDR1 and CDR2: LGHNA, YNFKEQ. CDR3 coding DNA: TGTGCCAGCATGGTAGGCCCCCTGGACACTAGCACAGATACGCAGTATTTT. The encoded protein is CASMVGPLDTSTDTQYF.

The chain uses TRBV10-3 and TRBJ2-3; 9 bases align to TRBD2. Per the germline V gene, CDR1 is ENHRY and CDR2 is SYGVKD. This CDR3 contains 13 residues. V was pared by 11 bases and J by 4 bases, with 7 bases of the junction left unmatched. CDR3 region: CAVLAGAPDTQYF. CDR3 in DNA: TGTGCCGTCTTAGCGGGAGCCCCAGATACGCAGTATTTT.